The T cell receptor (beta chain) under discussion was sequenced for a study of T cell repertoires in cytomegalovirus infection. Study-wide context: Based on public TCR beta signatures, there were indications of CMV infection and of a matching HLA type. Study conclusions and caveats: People with CMV and the relevant HLA were identified by cumulative public TCR beta family frequency. Within the response measured ex vivo, HLA-C-restricted CMV-specific TCR beta clonotypes were dominant.

V was cut by 5 bases and J by 7 bases, with 14 bases left in between. This CDR3 contains 13 residues. CDR1 is MDHEN, CDR2 SYDVKM, per germline. TCRdb recomputed calls from the reads with MiXCR, one row per CDR3 protein. Of 200,000 to 300,000 distinct CDR3 sequences in the sample, around 15% are singletons; the top ten hold around 8.7%. This clonotype has at least ten counts. Its specificity is not known. The TCR originated in a human donor in good health (CMV status not recorded). Some clones in this sample may be carry-over from other donors' samples. Material for sequencing was PBMCs. The gene calls are TRBV28 and TRBJ1-2; D ambiguous. The CDR3, as DNA: TGTGCCAGCAGTATCGCGTTTGGACGTGGCTACACCTTC. Translated, it gives CASSIAFGRGYTF.